Given below is one TCR beta chain in context. This clonotype was seen at least ten times. The clone's antigen remains unknown. No quality values exist for individual bases; no much larger clone is one base distant. The data were taken from a study of regulatory T cells in long-lasting Graves disease (dated by TCRdb to the early 2020s). Background on the whole study: Patients with newly diagnosed Graves' disease had been on antithyroid drugs for under 3 months. Peripheral blood TCR sequencing and RNA sequencing compared persistent Graves' disease patients with newly diagnosed Graves' disease patients. The study was conducted in China and was registered as a clinical trial. A total of around 35 samples underwent TCR sequencing, from roughly 13 patients with persistent Graves' disease and around 20 patients with newly diagnosed Graves' disease.

This specimen's time point label, per the study, means: newly diagnosed GD, antithyroid drugs for less than 3 months. For both TCR sequencing and RNA sequencing, RNA was extracted from PBMCs in TRIzol. The diagnosis of Graves' disease followed American Thyroid Association guidelines. Patients were recruited from an endocrinology department in Xi'an, China. Each patient gave 8.5 to 9.5 milliliters of peripheral blood, collected in an EDTA anticoagulant tube. Ficoll Paque Plus density gradient separation was used to isolate PBMCs, and no additional T cell sorting was done. RNA quality was checked with an Agilent 2100 Bioanalyzer and agarose gel, and concentration with a NanoDrop 2000. The junction shows trimming of 2 bases on V and 1 base on J, plus 14 bases between the germline ends. CDR1 and CDR2 are drawn from the germline V gene: MDHEN, SYDVKM. The CDR3 covers 16 residues, taking in both the cysteine and the phenylalanine. Only the CDR3 DNA stays, 48 bases, in frame from base 1.

The library was made by multiplex PCR. Instrument on record: Illumina HiSeq 4000. TCR beta libraries were built with iRepertoire HTBI primers and Arm-PCR amplification of CDR3 regions. Before sequencing, the PCR products underwent gel purification. The authors' analysis ran thus. A total of 62 TRBV and approximately 13 TRBJ segments were identified across samples and were used for gene usage analysis of CDR3 amino acid clonotypes. COPE and FqMerger were used to merge the filtered high-quality paired reads into contigs. BLAST was used to align contigs to the IMGT TRBV, TRBD and TRBJ reference genes, and CDR3 was defined following IMGT. Any clonotype with a frequency above 0.1% was counted as a highly expanded clone. Shannon entropy served as the measure of repertoire diversity, while the Gini coefficient captured V-J evenness. A clonotype was considered public if more than one individual shared it. TCRdb cleaned the public reads at Q25 with fastp, built clones with MiXCR and kept in-frame beta chains. All rows with the same CDR3 protein become a single entry with the most common DNA and genes. The V and J calls were not made by the authors but by TCRdb's processing. The sample profile shows 200,000 to 250,000 distinct CDR3 sequences; around 19% of them were found once. The leading ten clones occupy about 12% of the sample.

General conclusions and limits of the study: Preferential use of TRBV28, TRBJ1-2 and TRBJ2-5 was observed in persistent disease, whereas TRBV20-1 and TRBJ2-1 were favored in newly diagnosed disease. Persistent Graves' disease patients showed lower TCR Shannon entropy and fewer highly expanded clones than newly diagnosed patients, suggesting clonal expansion. Patients with persistent disease shared more public clonotypes (around 2,700) than newly diagnosed patients did (966). The small sample size was acknowledged by the authors as a limitation that may reduce accuracy. Peripheral blood alone was examined, since thyroid tissue, which constituted the primary lesion, could not be accessed. Sequencing and analysis were restricted to the TCR beta chain.

The same data also went into a second study, on T cells in Graves' hyperthyroidism and ophthalmopathy. Looking at the second paper: Stable Graves' hyperthyroidism was defined as the absence of progression to ophthalmopathy over 18 months of follow-up. Hyperthyroidism patients were newly diagnosed, with disease duration under 2 months, and aged 18 to 65 years. The study excluded patients with uncontrolled infections, other autoimmune diseases, pregnancy or lactation. Diagnoses relied on clinical symptoms, serum thyroxine and TRAb, thyroid ultrasound and orbital computed tomography. The TCR CDR3 was subjected to a first round of RT-PCR using the HTBI primer set and the Qiagen OneStep RT-PCR kit. Most expanded thyroid clonotypes (frequency above 0.001) were also found in blood, which suggests that blood repertoires may mirror thyroid immune responses. In cross-validation, a model built on a 13 V-J signature told ophthalmopathy apart from stable hyperthyroidism with under 90% sensitivity and around 83% specificity, and in testing the same model reached 80%/75%. In validation, the model predicted progression to ophthalmopathy a median of approximately 6.6 months before onset, with about 70% sensitivity and about 72% specificity. To identify TCR V-J signatures that set the groups apart, the researchers used a discovery cohort of more than 95 patients, made up of some 41 with Graves' ophthalmopathy and about 55 with stable Graves' hyperthyroidism. An independent validation cohort of under 20 hyperthyroidism patients and over 15 patients who later progressed to ophthalmopathy tested prospective prediction of ophthalmopathy. The 75 to 100 discovery patients were divided at random into training and test sets in a 7:3 ratio. Thyroid tissue and blood T-cell repertoires from roughly six Graves' hyperthyroidism patients were also compared in the study. Following sampling, methimazole starting at 30 mg daily was given to hyperthyroidism patients, and high-dose intravenous methylprednisolone was given to ophthalmopathy patients. Libraries were constructed in a second round of multiplex PCR, after which size selection and purification were carried out. Libraries were sequenced paired-end with 100 bp reads on an Illumina HiSeq2000. SOAPnuke was used to process the raw data, removing reads that contained adapters or uncalled bases, had a mean Phred below 15, or lacked an exact match to the constant primer or identifier. COPE v1.2.5 was used to merge the high-quality paired reads, and each unique nucleotide sequence was defined as a clonotype. MiTCR v1.1 was used to align the clonotypes against IMGT TRBV, TRBD and TRBJ reference segments. Only V-J combinations with frequency above 0.0001, covering approximately 99% of repertoires, were analysed. The TCS score was defined as F50 (clonal expansion) divided by E x V (chaos), with BLOSUM62-based TCRdist calculated between CDR3 peptides within each V-J. Welch's t-statistics and random forest reduced around 510 V-J features to 10 to 15, which were used in a naive Bayes classifier (R e1071). No statistical method was used to set the sample size in advance, and investigators knew the group allocation. The paper reports TCR Vbeta CDR3 sequencing of 140 or so peripheral blood samples: 40 to 45 ophthalmopathy, about 75 hyperthyroidism and some 17 progressor patients.

The rearrangement joined TRBV28 to TRBJ2-5; the D gene is possibly TRBD1, with 5 bases matching. The receptor comes from a woman in her thirties with Graves disease. Donor details come from another sample of the same person, matched by shared clones. The sequencing used peripheral blood mononuclear cells (PBMCs), collected at new diagnosis, from a patient treated with antithyroid drugs. The DNA reads TGTGCCAGCAGTTTAGGGGCACCGCGACGCCAAGAGACCCAGTACTTC. The encoded protein is CASSLGAPRRQETQYF.